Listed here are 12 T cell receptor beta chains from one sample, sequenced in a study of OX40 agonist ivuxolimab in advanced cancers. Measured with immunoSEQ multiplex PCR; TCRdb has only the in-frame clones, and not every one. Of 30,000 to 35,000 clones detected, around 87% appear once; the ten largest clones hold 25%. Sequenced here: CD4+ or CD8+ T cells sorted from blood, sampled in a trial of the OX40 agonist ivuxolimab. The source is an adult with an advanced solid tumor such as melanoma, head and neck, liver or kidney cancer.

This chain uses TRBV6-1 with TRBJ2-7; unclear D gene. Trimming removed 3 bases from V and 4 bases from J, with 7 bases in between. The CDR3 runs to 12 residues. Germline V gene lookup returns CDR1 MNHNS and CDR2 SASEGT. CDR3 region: CASSDLDYEQYF. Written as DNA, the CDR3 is TGTGCCAGCAGTGACTTAGATTACGAGCAGTACTTC.

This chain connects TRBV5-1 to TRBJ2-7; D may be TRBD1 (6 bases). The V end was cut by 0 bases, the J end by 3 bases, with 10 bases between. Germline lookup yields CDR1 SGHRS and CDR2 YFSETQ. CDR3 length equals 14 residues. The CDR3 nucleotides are TGCGCCAGCAGCTTGGGCAGGGGCTTCTACGAGCAGTACTTC. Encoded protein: CASSLGRGFYEQYF.

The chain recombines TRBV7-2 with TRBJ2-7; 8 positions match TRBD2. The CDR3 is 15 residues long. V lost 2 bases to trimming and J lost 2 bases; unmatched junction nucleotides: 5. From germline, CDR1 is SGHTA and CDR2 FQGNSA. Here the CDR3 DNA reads TGTGCCAGCAGCTTACTCGGACTAGCCCCCTACGAGCAGTACTTC. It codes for CASSLLGLAPYEQYF.

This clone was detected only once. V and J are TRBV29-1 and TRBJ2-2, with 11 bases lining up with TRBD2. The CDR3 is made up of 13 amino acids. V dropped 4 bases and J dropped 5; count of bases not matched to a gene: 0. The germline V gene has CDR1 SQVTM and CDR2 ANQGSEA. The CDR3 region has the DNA TGCAGCGTTGGACTAGCGGGAACCGGGGAGCTGTTTTTT. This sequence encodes CSVGLAGTGELFF.

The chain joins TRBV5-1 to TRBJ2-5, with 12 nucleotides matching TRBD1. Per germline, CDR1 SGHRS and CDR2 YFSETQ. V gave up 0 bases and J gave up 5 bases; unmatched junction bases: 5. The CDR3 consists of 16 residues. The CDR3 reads CASSLDGTGGSETQYF. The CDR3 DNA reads TGCGCCAGCAGCTTGGATGGGACAGGGGGCTCCGAGACCCAGTACTTC.

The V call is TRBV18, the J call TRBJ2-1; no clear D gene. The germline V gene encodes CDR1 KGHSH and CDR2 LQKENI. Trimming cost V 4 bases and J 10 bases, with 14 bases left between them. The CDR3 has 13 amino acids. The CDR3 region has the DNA TGTGCCAGCTCACAGGCTAGGTATCCGGAGCAGTTCTTC. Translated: CASSQARYPEQFF.

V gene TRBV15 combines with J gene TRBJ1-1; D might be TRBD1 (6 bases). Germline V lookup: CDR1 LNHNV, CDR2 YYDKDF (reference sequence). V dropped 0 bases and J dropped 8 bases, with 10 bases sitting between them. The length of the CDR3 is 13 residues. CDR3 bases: TGTGCCACCAGCAGAGACAGGGGATACGAAGCTTTCTTT. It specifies CATSRDRGYEAFF.

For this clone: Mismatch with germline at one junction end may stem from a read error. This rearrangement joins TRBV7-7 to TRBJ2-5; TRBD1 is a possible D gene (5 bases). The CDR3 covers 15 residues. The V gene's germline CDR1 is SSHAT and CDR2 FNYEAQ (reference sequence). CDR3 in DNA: TGTGCTAGCAGCTTAGAAAGGGGTCAGAAAGAGACCCAGTACTTC. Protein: CASSLERGQKETQYF.

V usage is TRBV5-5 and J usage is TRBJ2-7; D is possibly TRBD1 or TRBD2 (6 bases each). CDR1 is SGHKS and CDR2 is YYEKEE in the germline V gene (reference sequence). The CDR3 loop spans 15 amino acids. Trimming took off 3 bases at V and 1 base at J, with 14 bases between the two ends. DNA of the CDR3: TGTGCCAGCAGCTCGGGGGCCGCGAATTCCTACGAGCAGTACTTC. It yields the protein CASSSGAANSYEQYF.

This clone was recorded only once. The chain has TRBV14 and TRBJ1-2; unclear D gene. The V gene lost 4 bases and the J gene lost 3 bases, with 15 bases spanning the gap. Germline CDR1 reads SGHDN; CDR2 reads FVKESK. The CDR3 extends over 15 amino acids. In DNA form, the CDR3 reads TGTGCCAGCAGCCGTGGAGATAGGCGGGACTATGGCTACACCTTC. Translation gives CASSRGDRRDYGYTF.

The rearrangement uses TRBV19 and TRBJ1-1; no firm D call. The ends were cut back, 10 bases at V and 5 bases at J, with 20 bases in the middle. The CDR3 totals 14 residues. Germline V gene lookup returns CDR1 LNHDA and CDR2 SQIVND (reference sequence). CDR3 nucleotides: TGTGCCACAACTTTCGGTCCCGGTGGGACTGAAGCTTTCTTT. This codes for CATTFGPGGTEAFF.

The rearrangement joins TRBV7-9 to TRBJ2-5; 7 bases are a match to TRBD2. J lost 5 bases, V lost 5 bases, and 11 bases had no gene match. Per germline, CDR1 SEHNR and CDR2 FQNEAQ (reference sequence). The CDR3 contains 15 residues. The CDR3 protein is CASSAERDWGETQYF. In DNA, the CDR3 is TGTGCCAGCAGCGCGGAGCGGGACTGGGGGGAGACCCAGTACTTC.